These T cell receptor beta chains were read from a single sample in a study of beta chain features in type 1 diabetes. Sequencing was performed with immunoSEQ multiplex PCR; in TCRdb, only in-frame clones are kept and a portion is missing. The sample lists about 620,000 clones, roughly 15% seen once, with about 0.086% in the top ten. Specimen: naive CD4+ T cells from blood. The receptor source for this set is a man aged 18 to 35 in good health. CDR3s include the opening cysteine and the closing phenylalanine or tryptophan. D genes are given only for firm matches. Clone size is shown for a subset of rows, as once, few, many or a class of expanded clone.

j_call clone_size d_call v_call cdr3_aa cdr3_nt
TRBJ1-6 few - TRBV9 CASSVEGVGGSPLHF TGTGCCAGCAGCGTAGAAGGAGTCGGGGGGTCACCCCTCCACTTT
TRBJ2-7 - - TRBV30 CAWSSRPYEQYF TGTGCCTGGAGCTCTAGACCTTACGAGCAGTACTTC
TRBJ1-1 few TRBD1 TRBV5-4 CASSFVTGMNTEAFF TGTGCCAGCAGCTTCGTGACAGGGATGAACACTGAAGCTTTCTTT
TRBJ1-4 - TRBD1 TRBV7-8 CASSLRDRDEKLFF TGTGCCAGCAGCTTAAGGGACAGGGATGAAAAACTGTTTTTT
TRBJ2-1 - TRBD1 TRBV30 CAWSTGTGGYNEQFF TGTGCCTGGAGCACCGGGACAGGGGGTTACAATGAGCAGTTCTTC
TRBJ2-7 - - TRBV9 CASSVGQKLDEQYF TGTGCCAGCAGCGTAGGCCAAAAACTCGACGAGCAGTACTTC
TRBJ1-5 - - TRBV28 CAIGTMGQPQHF TGTGCCATCGGGACAATGGGTCAGCCCCAGCATTTT
TRBJ1-5 few - TRBV11-2 CASSRLARGRDQPQHF TGTGCCAGCAGCCGGTTAGCCAGGGGCAGGGATCAGCCCCAGCATTTT
TRBJ1-2 few TRBD1 TRBV11-1 CASSPWTGGGYTF TGTGCCAGCAGCCCGTGGACAGGGGGAGGCTACACCTTC
TRBJ2-5 - - TRBV9 CASSAREETQYF TGTGCCAGCAGCGCCCGAGAAGAAACCCAGTACTTC
TRBJ1-2 few - TRBV18 CASSRGQGQDYGYTF TGTGCCAGCTCACGCGGTCAGGGGCAGGACTATGGCTACACCTTC
TRBJ1-1 few TRBD1 TRBV7-9 CASRLRQGPNTEAFF TGTGCCAGCAGGTTACGACAGGGACCGAACACTGAAGCTTTCTTT
TRBJ1-5 - - TRBV28 CASSLDVNQPQHF TGTGCCAGCAGTTTGGACGTCAATCAGCCCCAGCATTTT
TRBJ2-2 - - TRBV25-1 CASSEPNRAVGELFF TGTGCCAGCAGTGAGCCTAACAGGGCCGTCGGGGAGCTGTTTTTT
TRBJ2-1 few TRBD2 TRBV7-2 CASSLVGSGLAGGEQFF TGTGCCAGCAGCTTAGTAGGTTCGGGACTAGCGGGAGGTGAGCAGTTCTTC
TRBJ2-3 few - TRBV4-3 CASRTGTSTDTQYF TGCGCCAGCAGAACCGGGACTAGCACAGATACGCAGTATTTT
TRBJ2-2 - TRBD1 TRBV7-2 CASSPTRQGAISTGELFF TGTGCCAGCAGCCCTACAAGACAGGGGGCCATTAGCACCGGGGAGCTGTTTTTT
TRBJ2-1 - - TRBV27 CASSPAGVRSSYNEQFF TGTGCCAGCAGTCCCGCGGGCGTGAGGAGCTCCTACAATGAGCAGTTCTTC
TRBJ2-1 few TRBD2 TRBV11-3 CASSLEGTRSLNEQFF TGTGCCAGCAGCTTAGAAGGGACTAGGTCTCTCAATGAGCAGTTCTTC
TRBJ2-1 few TRBD2 TRBV5-6 CASSFRRTSNNEQFF TGTGCCAGCAGCTTTCGACGGACTAGTAACAATGAGCAGTTCTTC
TRBJ2-3 - - TRBV7-9 CATRRQGSTDTQYF TGTGCCACCAGACGGCAGGGAAGCACAGATACGCAGTATTTT
TRBJ2-4 few - TRBV5-4 CASTAGQLRDIQYF TGTGCCAGCACCGCGGGACAGCTTAGGGACATTCAGTACTTC
TRBJ1-6 - - TRBV28 CASRSGTMAPNSPLHF TGTGCCAGCCGGTCGGGGACAATGGCCCCTAATTCACCCCTCCACTTT
TRBJ1-1 few - TRBV20-1 CSASAAGRAFF TGCAGTGCTAGTGCGGCAGGGAGAGCTTTCTTT
TRBJ1-2 - TRBD1 TRBV18 CASSPEGQRYGYTF TGTGCCAGCTCACCAGAGGGACAGAGATATGGCTACACCTTC
TRBJ2-7 - TRBD1 TRBV27 CASSFLGQRNYEQYF TGTGCCAGCAGTTTTCTGGGACAGAGAAATTACGAGCAGTACTTC
TRBJ1-2 few - TRBV29-1 CSVESGRYGYTF TGCAGCGTTGAGTCGGGACGCTATGGCTACACCTTC